Given below is one T cell receptor (beta chain) in context. Many counts were recorded for this clonotype. Its antigen is currently not known. Base qualities are not at hand, and no much larger clone is one base apart. These data belong to a study of T cell repertoires in cytomegalovirus infection (dated by TCRdb to about 2019). General notes on the study: Alongside well-studied HLA-B-restricted epitopes, the peptide stimulations were aimed at recently identified HLA-C-restricted CMV epitopes, whose presentation resists viral immunomodulation. Donor HLA type was relevant to the analysis, because carriage of CMV infection together with the matching HLA type was indicated by public TCR beta signatures. What the authors observed across the whole study: Cumulative frequency of public TCR beta family members discriminated carriers of CMV infection plus the relevant HLA type in this cohort and an independent approximately 360-donor cohort. The ex vivo response was dominated by HLA-C-restricted CMV-specific TCR beta clonotypes, and the single most frequent clonotype in two of eight donors was supplied by these HLA-C-restricted clonotypes.

Reads for this sample came from an Illumina HiSeq 1500. TCRdb applied fastp at Q25 and MiXCR to the public reads, then kept only in-frame beta chains. Rows with one shared CDR3 protein collapse into an entry with the most common genes and DNA. This sample gives about 24,000 distinct CDR3 sequences in total; 20% to 25% of them show up just once. Around 90% of the sample is held by the ten biggest clonotypes. Read against the paper, the sample's treatment or condition label means: in vitro stimulation with specific CMV peptide epitopes to enrich CMV-specific T cells. This sequence originates from a human donor in good health (CMV status not recorded). Some clones in this sample may be carry-over from other donors' samples. The sample here was CD8+ T cells from cultured PBMCs, taken from culture after CMV antigen stimulation.

In nucleotide form, the sequence is TGTGCCAGCAGCTTACGCCCGGGACAGAGTAATGAAAAACTGTTTTTT. Its amino acids are CASSLRPGQSNEKLFF. Rearrangement joined TRBV7-2 to TRBJ1-4; 7 bases in between match TRBD1. Inclusive of the bounding cysteine and phenylalanine, the CDR3 is 16 residues long. The only DNA kept is the CDR3, 48 bases in frame from the first base. The germline V gene sets CDR1 to SGHTA and CDR2 to FQGNSA. Relative to germline, V is missing 2 bases and J is missing 4 bases, with 7 bases of the junction outside any gene match.